This T cell receptor beta chain was sequenced in a study of CD8 T cells in ankylosing spondylitis. Trimming removed 0 bases at V and 7 bases at J, with 7 bases between. The CDR3 has 13 residues. Germline V gives CDR1 SGHDT, CDR2 YYEEEE. Study-wide results and caveats: It was reported that disease-linked clones were significantly enriched in matched ankylosing spondylitis synovial fluid.

TCRdb reprocessed the 5' RACE reads via MiXCR and lists one record per CDR3 protein. Of approximately 150,000 distinct CDR3 sequences in the sample, roughly 44% were seen once. Points on this clonotype: Its antigen remains unknown.

Sequencing was done on a sample of synovial fluid, either unsorted or a sorted T cell fraction (not recorded which). V is TRBV5-6 and J is TRBJ1-4; D uncertain. This sequence was found in a male donor with ankylosing spondylitis. The CDR3, as DNA: TGTGCCAGCAGCTTGGGACCGGGTGAAAAACTGTTTTTT. It codes for CASSLGPGEKLFF.